The T cell receptor (beta chain) described here comes from a study of shared clonotypes between healthy human individuals. Study information: A few men and two women, aged 18 to 49, were donors. Findings of the study overall: With few donors, the genetic and exposure-history diversity represented was limited. Naive subsets usually exceeded memory subsets in estimated richness.

As defined, naive CD8 cells were CD45RO-negative and positively selected for CCR7, with terminally differentiated effector memory CD45RA+ cells excluded. Donors were Caucasian adults residing in Nashville, Tennessee, USA. Sequencing was performed with immunoSEQ multiplex PCR; in TCRdb, only in-frame clones are kept and a portion is missing. The data contain over 2 million clones, about 95% of them seen just once; the ten biggest clones take up 0.85% to 1.2%. As regards this clone: Its antigen is not known.

This sequence originates from a man in his late teens or twenties in good health. Sample: naive CD8+ T cells sorted from blood.

The CDR3 region is CASSVDLNEQYF. The CDR3 DNA reads TGTGCCAGCAGCGTAGACCTGAACGAGCAGTACTTC. This sequence joins TRBV9 and TRBJ2-7, with D unresolved. The CDR3 covers 12 residues. Germline assignment: CDR1 SGDLS and CDR2 YYNGEE. With 0 bases removed from V and 5 bases from J, the gap between germline ends came to 6 bases.